This TCR beta chain was retrieved from a study of T cells in Graves' hyperthyroidism and ophthalmopathy. Amplified regions were TCR beta CDR3 sequences from RNA transcripts. First-round RT-PCR of the TCR CDR3 relied on the HTBI primer set. TCRdb re-derived calls from the multiplex PCR reads in MiXCR, one entry per CDR3 protein. The sample lists over 500,000 distinct CDR3 sequences; roughly 16% were seen once. This clonotype was seen only a few times. Its antigen is unknown. Study observations and caveats: Most thyroid clonotypes that were expanded above 0.001 also turned up in blood.

A Clinical Activity Score of at least 3, a NOSPECS grade of at least 4 and a duration under 3 months were recorded in the ophthalmopathy patients. Criteria for exclusion of patients were uncontrolled infection, other autoimmune disease, pregnancy or lactation. Per germline, CDR1 LGHNA and CDR2 YSLEER. V lost 0 bases to trimming and J lost 6 bases; unmatched junction nucleotides: 10. The CDR3 loop spans 16 amino acids. V gene TRBV4-3 combines with J gene TRBJ2-7; TRBD1 aligns across 8 bases. The receptor comes from a woman aged 30 to 39 with Graves' ophthalmopathy. The specimen sequenced was blood. In nucleotides, the CDR3 is TGCGCCAGCAGCCAAGAAAGCACAGGGGGACGGGGCGAGCAGTACTTC. Translating gives CASSQESTGGRGEQYF.